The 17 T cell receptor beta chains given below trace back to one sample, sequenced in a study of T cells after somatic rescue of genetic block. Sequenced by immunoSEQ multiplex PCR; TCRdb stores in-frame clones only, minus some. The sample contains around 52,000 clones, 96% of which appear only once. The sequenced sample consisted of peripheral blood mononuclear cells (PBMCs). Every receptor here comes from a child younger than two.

The CDR3 here is CASSYPGQGETQYF. The CDR3 DNA is TGTGCCAGCAGTTACCCGGGACAGGGGGAGACCCAGTACTTC. The gene calls are TRBV6-6 and TRBJ2-5; the match to TRBD1 covers 10 bases. The CDR3 spans 14 residues. V lost 2 bases, J lost 5 bases, and 2 bases stayed unmatched. The V gene's germline CDR1 is MNHNY and CDR2 SVGAGI (reference sequence).

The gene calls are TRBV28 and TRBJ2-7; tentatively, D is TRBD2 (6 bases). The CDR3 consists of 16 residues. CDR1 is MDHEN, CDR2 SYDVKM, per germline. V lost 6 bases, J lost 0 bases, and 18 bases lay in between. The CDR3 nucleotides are TGTGCCAGCAGAGGATCTGGAGGGGTAACCTCCTACGAGCAGTACTTC. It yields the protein CASRGSGGVTSYEQYF.

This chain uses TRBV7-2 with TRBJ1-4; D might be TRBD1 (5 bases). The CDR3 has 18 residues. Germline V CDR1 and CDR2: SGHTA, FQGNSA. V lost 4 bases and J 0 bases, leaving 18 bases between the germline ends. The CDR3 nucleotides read TGTGCCAGCAGCTCATGGGGAGGCAGGGTACCAACTAATGAAAAACTGTTTTTT. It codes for CASSSWGGRVPTNEKLFF.

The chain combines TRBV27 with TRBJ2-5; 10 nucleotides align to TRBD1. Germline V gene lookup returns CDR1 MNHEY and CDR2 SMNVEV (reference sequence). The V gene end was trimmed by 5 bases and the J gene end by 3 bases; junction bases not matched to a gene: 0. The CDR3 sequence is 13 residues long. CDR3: CASSGTGEETQYF. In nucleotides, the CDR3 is TGTGCCAGCAGTGGGACAGGGGAAGAGACCCAGTACTTC.

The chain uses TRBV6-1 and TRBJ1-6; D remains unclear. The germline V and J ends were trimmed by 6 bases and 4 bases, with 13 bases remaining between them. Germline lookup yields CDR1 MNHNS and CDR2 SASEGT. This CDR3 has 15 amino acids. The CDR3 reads CASRGRVAYNSPLHF. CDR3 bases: TGTGCCAGCAGGGGGAGGGTAGCATATAATTCACCCCTCCACTTT.

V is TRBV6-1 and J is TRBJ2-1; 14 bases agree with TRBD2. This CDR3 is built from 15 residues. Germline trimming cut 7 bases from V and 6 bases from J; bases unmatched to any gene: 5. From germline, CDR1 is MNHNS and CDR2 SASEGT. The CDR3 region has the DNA TGTGCCAGCACGACGGGACTAGCGGGAGTCAATGAGCAGTTCTTC. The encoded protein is CASTTGLAGVNEQFF.

This chain's CDR3 is CASYWTSGRAETQYF. The CDR3 region has the DNA TGTGCCAGCTACTGGACTAGCGGGAGGGCCGAGACCCAGTACTTC. The chain recombines TRBV5-6 with TRBJ2-5; 15 bases line up with TRBD2. CDR3 length: 15 residues. Germline V CDR1 and CDR2: SGHDT, YYEEEE. After removal of 7 bases from V and 5 bases from J, the junction contained 6 bases not matched to a gene.

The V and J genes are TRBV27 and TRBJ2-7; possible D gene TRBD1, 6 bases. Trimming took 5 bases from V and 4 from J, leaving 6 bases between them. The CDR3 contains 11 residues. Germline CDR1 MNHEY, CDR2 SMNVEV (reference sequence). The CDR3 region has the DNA TGTGCCAGCAGTACAGGGTACGAGCAGTACTTC. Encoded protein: CASSTGYEQYF.

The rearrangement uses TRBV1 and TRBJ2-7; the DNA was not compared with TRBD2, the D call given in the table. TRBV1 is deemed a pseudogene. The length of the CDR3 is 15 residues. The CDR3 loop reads CTSSPNGGAFYEQYF. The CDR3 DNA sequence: TGCACCAGCAGCCCCAACGGCGGGGCCTTCTACGAGCAGTACTTC.

The CDR3 DNA sequence: TGTGCCAGCAGTCCCAGGACAGGGCGTACCTACGAGCAGTACTTC. Translation: CASSPRTGRTYEQYF. This chain uses TRBV28 with TRBJ2-7; 8 nucleotides agree with TRBD1. V gave up 5 bases and J gave up 2 bases; unmatched junction bases: 8. The CDR3 contains 15 residues. Germline assignment: CDR1 MDHEN and CDR2 SYDVKM.

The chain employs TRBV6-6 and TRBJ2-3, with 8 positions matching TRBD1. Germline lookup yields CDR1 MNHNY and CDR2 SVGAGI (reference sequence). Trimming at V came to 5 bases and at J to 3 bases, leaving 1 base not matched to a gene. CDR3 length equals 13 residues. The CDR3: CASSTGGTDTQYF. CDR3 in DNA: TGTGCCAGCAGTACAGGGGGTACAGATACGCAGTATTTT.

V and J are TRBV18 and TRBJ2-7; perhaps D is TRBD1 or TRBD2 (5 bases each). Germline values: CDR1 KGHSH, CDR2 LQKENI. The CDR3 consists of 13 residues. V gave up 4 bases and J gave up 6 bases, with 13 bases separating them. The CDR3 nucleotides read TGTGCCAGCTCACTGGAGGTGGGACGCGAGCAGTACTTC. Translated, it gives CASSLEVGREQYF.

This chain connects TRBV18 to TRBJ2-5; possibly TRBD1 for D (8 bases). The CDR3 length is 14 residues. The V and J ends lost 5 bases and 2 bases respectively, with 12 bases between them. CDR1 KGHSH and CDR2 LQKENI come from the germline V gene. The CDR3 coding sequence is TGTGCCAGCTCAGGACAGGGAGGGCAAGAGACCCAGTACTTC. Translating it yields CASSGQGGQETQYF.

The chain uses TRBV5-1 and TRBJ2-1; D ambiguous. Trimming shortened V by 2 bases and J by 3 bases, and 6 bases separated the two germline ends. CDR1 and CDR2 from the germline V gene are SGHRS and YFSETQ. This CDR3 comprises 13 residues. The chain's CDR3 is CASSFNSYNEQFF. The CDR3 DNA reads TGCGCCAGCAGCTTTAATAGCTACAATGAGCAGTTCTTC.

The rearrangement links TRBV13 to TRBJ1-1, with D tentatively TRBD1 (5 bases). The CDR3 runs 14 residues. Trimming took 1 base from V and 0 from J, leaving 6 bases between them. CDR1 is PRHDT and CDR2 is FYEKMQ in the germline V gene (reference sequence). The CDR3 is CASSLDRLNTEAFF. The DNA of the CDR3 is TGTGCCAGCAGCTTAGACAGGTTGAACACTGAAGCTTTCTTT.

The CDR3 DNA is TGCGCCAGCAGCTTGTTTTTGGTTAACACCGGGGAGCTGTTTTTT. Translation: CASSLFLVNTGELFF. This chain joins TRBV5-1 and TRBJ2-2; D ambiguous. CDR1 and CDR2 (germline): SGHRS, YFSETQ. The CDR3 covers 15 residues. Trimming shortened V by 1 base and J by 2 bases, and 9 bases separated the two germline ends.

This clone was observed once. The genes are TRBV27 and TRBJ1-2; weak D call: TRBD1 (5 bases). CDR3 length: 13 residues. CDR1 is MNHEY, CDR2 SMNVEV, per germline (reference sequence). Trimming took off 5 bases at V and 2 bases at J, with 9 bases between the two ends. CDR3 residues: CASSGGPNYGYTF. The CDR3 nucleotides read TGTGCCAGCAGTGGGGGACCCAACTATGGCTACACCTTC.